Listed here are 8 T cell receptor beta chains from one sample, sequenced in a study of cytomegalovirus exposure and HLA in healthy donors (dated by TCRdb to about 2017). Library preparation used the immunoSEQ multiplex PCR assay. The multiplex PCR relied on a mix of 60 forward primers for TCR Vbeta segments and 13 reverse primers for TCR Jbeta segments. The clones in this table, taken by TCRdb from immuneACCESS, are in-frame only. Not every clone is retained; where verified, under half of the shortfall comes from an unresolved V gene, and the cause of the rest is unknown. This sample is represented by about 140,000 clones; approximately 9% of them were singletons. The ten most abundant clones make up roughly 6.4% of the sample. The sequencing input was PBMCs. Every receptor here comes from a middle-aged woman in good health and CMV-seropositive.

This clone turned up a few times. The V gene is TRBV4-3, the J gene TRBJ1-6; no reliable D call. Trimming took 1 base from V and 6 from J, leaving 7 bases between them. This CDR3 comprises 14 residues. Per germline, CDR1 LGHNA and CDR2 YSLEER. The CDR3 region has the DNA TGCGCCAGCAGCCAAGGGACTTTTAATTCACCCCTCCACTTT. It specifies CASSQGTFNSPLHF.

This clone appeared a few times. The DNA for the CDR3 is TGTGCCAGCCGCCAACAGGGATCTAACTATGGCTACACCTTC. Protein sequence: CASRQQGSNYGYTF. This chain connects TRBV5-6 to TRBJ1-2; D possibly corresponds to TRBD1 (6 bases). Per germline, CDR1 SGHDT and CDR2 YYEEEE. Trimming cost V 7 bases and J 0 bases, with 13 bases left between them. There are 14 residues in the CDR3.

The chain couples TRBV5-4 to TRBJ2-5; D possibly corresponds to TRBD2 (7 bases). V dropped 4 bases and J dropped 5 bases, with 15 bases sitting between them. Germline V gene lookup returns CDR1 SGHNT and CDR2 YYREEE (reference sequence). This CDR3 has 14 amino acids. Here the CDR3 reads CASSGRGAGETQYF. In nucleotides, the CDR3 is TGTGCCAGCAGCGGTCGGGGGGCCGGGGAGACCCAGTACTTC.

This rearrangement joins TRBV10-3 to TRBJ1-1, with 8 bases that match TRBD1. Germline CDR1 and CDR2: ENHRY and SYGVKD. The CDR3 is 12 residues long. V gave up 5 bases and J gave up 5 bases; unmatched junction bases: 1. The CDR3 loop is CAISRQGTEAFF. CDR3 sequence (DNA): TGTGCCATCAGTCGACAGGGGACTGAAGCTTTCTTT.

This clone was detected a few times. CDR3 in DNA: TGTGCCAGCAGTTTTCCGGGGGGGCGGCCAGATACGCAGTATTTT. Encoded protein: CASSFPGGRPDTQYF. The V call is TRBV6-6, the J call TRBJ2-3; 8 nucleotides match TRBD2. Trimming at V came to 4 bases and at J to 4 bases, leaving 7 bases not matched to a gene. Germline V CDR1 and CDR2: MNHNY, SVGAGI (reference sequence). The CDR3 runs to 15 residues.

The CDR3 DNA reads as TGTGCCAGCAGTGTACTAGCTCCCGATACGCAGTATTTT. Its protein is CASSVLAPDTQYF. The genes are TRBV2 and TRBJ2-3, with D maybe TRBD2 (6 bases). Trimming cost V 4 bases and J 6 bases, with 11 bases left between them. The V gene's germline CDR1 is SNHLY and CDR2 FYNNEI. The CDR3 has 13 amino acids.

In this sample, this clone turned up a few times. The chain uses TRBV15 and TRBJ1-5; no definite D call. V was clipped by 0 bases and J by 0 bases, with 6 bases between them. In germline, CDR1 is LNHNV, CDR2 YYDKDF (reference sequence). The CDR3 loop spans 15 amino acids. The CDR3 here is CATSRDYSSNQPQHF. The CDR3 DNA sequence: TGTGCCACCAGCAGAGATTACAGTAGCAATCAGCCCCAGCATTTT. Looking up the rest from reference TRBV15 and TRBJ1-5 gives the full variable domain: DAMVIQNPRYQVTQFGKPVTLSCSQTLNHNVMYWYQQKSSQAPKLLFHYYDKDFNNEADTPDNFQSRRPNTSFCFLDIRSPGLGDTAMYLCATSRDYSSNQPQHFGDGTRLSIL.

In its sample, this clone was seen a few times. The chain is built from TRBV29-1 and TRBJ1-2; D unclear. V lost 0 bases and J lost 4, with 15 bases in between. The CDR3 covers 15 residues. The germline gives CDR1 SQVTM, CDR2 ANQGSEA. CDR3 sequence: CSVEEGPVRTYGYTF. In DNA form, the CDR3 reads TGCAGCGTTGAAGAGGGCCCGGTGAGAACCTATGGCTACACCTTC.